Sequencing of this TCR beta chain was carried out in a study of regulatory T cells in long-lasting Graves disease (TCRdb year 2021). At the level of the whole study: Antithyroid drugs had been taken for less than 3 months by newly diagnosed Graves' disease patients. Peripheral blood TCR sequencing and RNA sequencing compared persistent Graves' disease patients with newly diagnosed Graves' disease patients. The study was conducted in China and was registered as a clinical trial. A total of 33 samples underwent TCR sequencing, from roughly 13 patients with persistent Graves' disease and 20 or so patients with newly diagnosed Graves' disease. The research as a whole found: Compared with newly diagnosed patients, patients with persistent Graves' disease had lower TCR Shannon entropy and fewer highly expanded clones, which suggests clonal expansion. Sequencing and analysis were limited to the TCR beta chain. Preferential use of TRBV28, TRBJ1-2 and TRBJ2-5 was observed in persistent disease, whereas TRBV20-1 and TRBJ2-1 were favored in newly diagnosed disease. As a limitation, the authors acknowledged that the small sample size may reduce accuracy. The study examined only peripheral blood because the primary lesion, thyroid tissue, could not be accessed. Patients with persistent disease shared more public clonotypes (around 3,000) than newly diagnosed patients did (approximately 1,000).

The protocol used for the library was multiplex PCR. Instrument used: Illumina HiSeq 4000. CDR3 regions were amplified by Arm-PCR with iRepertoire HTBI primers to construct TCR beta libraries. Before sequencing, the PCR products went through gel purification. Regarding the original processing steps: A total of roughly 58 TRBV and approximately 15 TRBJ segments were identified across samples and were used for gene usage analysis of CDR3 amino acid clonotypes. COPE and FqMerger were used to merge filtered high-quality paired reads into contigs. BLAST was used to align contigs to IMGT TRBV, TRBD and TRBJ reference genes, with CDR3 defined following IMGT. Any clonotype with a frequency above 0.1% was classified as a highly expanded clone. Repertoire diversity was measured by Shannon entropy, and V-J evenness by the Gini coefficient. Public clonotypes were defined as clonotypes shared by more than one individual. TCRdb cleaned the public reads at Q25 with fastp, built clones with MiXCR and kept in-frame beta chains. Entries are consolidated by CDR3 protein sequence, retaining the most common genes and DNA. V and J calls and clone size were set by TCRdb, not the authors. For this sample the table gives 360,000 or so distinct CDR3 sequences, of which 15% to 20% were detected only once. The ten largest clones represent around 20% of the sample.

This clonotype was detected once. Its antigen target is currently unknown. The sample holds no much larger clone one base away, and base qualities are not on file. One read alone provides weak support. Taken with the paper, the label for time point translates to: newly diagnosed GD, antithyroid drugs for less than 3 months. For both TCR sequencing and RNA sequencing, RNA was extracted from PBMCs using TRIzol. Graves' disease was diagnosed according to American Thyroid Association guidelines. Patients were recruited from an endocrinology department in Xi'an, China. From each patient, roughly 9 milliliters of peripheral blood was collected into an EDTA anticoagulant tube. Ficoll Paque Plus density gradient separation was used to isolate PBMCs, and no further T cell sorting was performed. RNA quality was checked with an Agilent 2100 Bioanalyzer and agarose gel, and concentration with a NanoDrop 2000.

The CDR3 runs 11 amino acids, cysteine and phenylalanine included. The retained sequence is limited to the CDR3, 33 bases, with the frame set at the first base. The germline V gene provides CDR1 SGHVS and CDR2 FQNEAQ. V is pared back by 5 bases and J by 5 bases, with 7 bases lying between the germline termini. The same specimen was also included in a second study, on T cells in Graves' hyperthyroidism and ophthalmopathy. The second paper further reports: Stable Graves' hyperthyroidism was defined as the absence of progression to ophthalmopathy over 18 months of follow-up. Hyperthyroidism patients were aged 18 to 65 years and newly diagnosed, with disease duration of less than 2 months. Patients with uncontrolled infections, other autoimmune diseases, pregnancy or lactation were excluded. Diagnoses were based on clinical symptoms, serum thyroxine and TRAb, thyroid ultrasound and orbital computed tomography. A first-round RT-PCR of the TCR CDR3 used the HTBI primer set with the Qiagen OneStep RT-PCR kit. Most expanded thyroid clonotypes (frequency above 0.001) were also found in blood, which suggests that blood repertoires may mirror thyroid immune responses. In cross-validation, a model built on a 13 V-J signature told ophthalmopathy apart from stable hyperthyroidism with under 90% sensitivity and about 81% specificity, and in testing the same model reached 80%/75%. In validation, progression to ophthalmopathy was predicted by the model with almost 71% sensitivity and around 76% specificity, a median of around 5.9 months before onset. TCR V-J signatures able to tell the groups apart were searched for in a discovery cohort of some 97 patients, of whom 43 had Graves' ophthalmopathy and roughly 57 had stable Graves' hyperthyroidism. Whether ophthalmopathy could be predicted prospectively was tested in an independent validation cohort made up of under 20 hyperthyroidism patients plus 17 patients who later progressed to ophthalmopathy. For training and testing, the 95 to 100 patients in the discovery cohort were randomly divided in a 7:3 ratio. In six Graves' hyperthyroidism patients, the study also compared T-cell repertoires from thyroid tissue with T-cell repertoires from blood. After blood sampling, hyperthyroidism patients were treated with methimazole at a starting dose of 30 mg daily, and ophthalmopathy patients were treated with high-dose intravenous methylprednisolone. A second multiplex PCR round built the libraries, followed by size selection and purification. Libraries were sequenced paired-end with 100 bp reads on an Illumina HiSeq2000. SOAPnuke was used to process the raw data, throwing out any read that contained adapters or uncalled bases, had a mean Phred below 15, or lacked an exact constant-primer or identifier match. High-quality paired reads were merged using COPE v1.2.5, and each unique nucleotide sequence was defined as a clonotype. Clonotypes were aligned to IMGT TRBV, TRBD and TRBJ reference segments using MiTCR v1.1. Analysis was restricted to V-J combinations with a frequency above 0.0001, which covered 99% to 99.2% of repertoires. The TCS score was defined as the ratio of F50 (clonal expansion) to E x V (chaos), calculated using BLOSUM62-based TCRdist between CDR3 peptides within each V-J. Welch's t-statistics and random forest reduced roughly 530 V-J features to about 13, which were used in a naive Bayes classifier (R e1071). No statistical method was used to fix the sample size in advance, and group allocation was not hidden from the investigators. TCR Vbeta CDR3 sequencing of 120 to 150 peripheral blood samples (43 ophthalmopathy, 75 hyperthyroidism and roughly 17 progressor patients) is reported in the paper.

The input for sequencing was peripheral blood mononuclear cells (PBMCs), taken at new diagnosis, from a patient treated with antithyroid drugs. The source is a woman in her late teens or twenties with Graves disease. Donor details come from another sample of the same person, matched by shared clones. The V and J genes are TRBV7-8 and TRBJ2-7, with an unclear D gene assignment. The nucleotide sequence reads TGTGCCAGCAGCATAAGTCACGAGCAGTACTTC. This is translated as CASSISHEQYF. Beyond the CDR3, the reference TRBV7-8 and TRBJ2-7 genes provide the residues; the full variable domain reads: GAGVSQSPRYKVAKRGQDVALRCDPISGHVSLFWYQQALGQGPEFLTYFQNEAQLDKSGLPSDRFFAERPEGSVSTLKIQRTQQEDSAVYLCASSISHEQYFGPGTRLTVT.